This is a list of T cell receptor beta chains from one sample in a study of post-analysis software for immune sequencing data. Using its own MiXCR run on the PCR reads, TCRdb lists one record per CDR3 protein. The table records around 500,000 distinct CDR3 sequences, around 36% of them present only once. Sequences were obtained from blood. These receptors were obtained from a girl aged 2 to 17 with multiple sclerosis. Both conserved end residues are part of each CDR3. The order of the fields is CDR3 length, J gene, V gene, D gene, CDR3 protein. D genes are given only for firm matches.

CDR3 length: 16
J gene: TRBJ2-1
V gene: TRBV12-5
D gene: TRBD1
CDR3 protein: CASGSRVQGARNEQFF

CDR3 length: 15
J gene: -
V gene: TRBV24-1
D gene: -
CDR3 protein: CATSVQGDSYNEQYF

CDR3 length: 16
J gene: TRBJ2-5
V gene: TRBV6-6
D gene: -
CDR3 protein: CASSYRGGGLGETQYF

CDR3 length: 16
J gene: -
V gene: TRBV24-1
D gene: -
CDR3 protein: CATSDPKGWGPETQYF

CDR3 length: 17
J gene: TRBJ2-7
V gene: TRBV10-3
D gene: TRBD2
CDR3 protein: CAISPGPPAGDRYEQYF

CDR3 length: 15
J gene: TRBJ1-4
V gene: TRBV20-1
D gene: -
CDR3 protein: CSASFDRFRNEKLFF

CDR3 length: 16
J gene: TRBJ2-1
V gene: TRBV6-1
D gene: TRBD2
CDR3 protein: CASSRRDGLAMHEQFF

CDR3 length: 13
J gene: TRBJ2-6
V gene: TRBV12-5
D gene: -
CDR3 protein: CASGRSGANVLTF

CDR3 length: 15
J gene: TRBJ2-5
V gene: TRBV7-9
D gene: -
CDR3 protein: CASSLLPGVGETQYF

CDR3 length: 18
J gene: TRBJ2-1
V gene: TRBV10-1
D gene: -
CDR3 protein: CASSESTVRGGPVDEQFF

CDR3 length: 12
J gene: TRBJ2-7
V gene: TRBV2
D gene: -
CDR3 protein: CGASDRSYEQYF

CDR3 length: 15
J gene: TRBJ1-2
V gene: TRBV7-2
D gene: -
CDR3 protein: CASSLGPGDNYGYTF

CDR3 length: 14
J gene: TRBJ2-5
V gene: TRBV3-1
D gene: -
CDR3 protein: CASRERWDQETQYF

CDR3 length: 13
J gene: TRBJ2-5
V gene: TRBV2
D gene: -
CDR3 protein: CASSGALGETQYF

CDR3 length: 13
J gene: TRBJ1-2
V gene: TRBV11-2
D gene: -
CDR3 protein: CASSHPGVQGYTF

CDR3 length: 15
J gene: TRBJ2-2
V gene: TRBV5-1
D gene: -
CDR3 protein: CASSFRDLYTGELFF

CDR3 length: 14
J gene: TRBJ1-5
V gene: TRBV2
D gene: -
CDR3 protein: CASSEVGGNQPQHF

CDR3 length: 14
J gene: TRBJ2-1
V gene: TRBV13
D gene: TRBD2
CDR3 protein: CASSEEAGGGEQFF

CDR3 length: 13
J gene: TRBJ1-2
V gene: TRBV18
D gene: -
CDR3 protein: CASSPESNYGYTF

CDR3 length: 18
J gene: TRBJ2-4
V gene: TRBV7-2
D gene: TRBD2
CDR3 protein: CASSPNTGTSVAKNIQYF

CDR3 length: 14
J gene: TRBJ1-2
V gene: TRBV19
D gene: -
CDR3 protein: CASSIPGSNYGYTF

CDR3 length: 14
J gene: TRBJ2-1
V gene: TRBV20-1
D gene: -
CDR3 protein: CSAAKGSSYNEQFF

CDR3 length: 12
J gene: TRBJ2-1
V gene: TRBV5-1
D gene: -
CDR3 protein: CAGSLGWNEQFF

CDR3 length: 13
J gene: TRBJ2-1
V gene: TRBV4-2
D gene: -
CDR3 protein: CASSQESQDRQFF

CDR3 length: 13
J gene: TRBJ2-2
V gene: TRBV7-3
D gene: -
CDR3 protein: CASSSTGTGELFF

CDR3 length: 14
J gene: TRBJ2-1
V gene: TRBV11-3
D gene: TRBD1
CDR3 protein: CASSPRQGAGEQFF

CDR3 length: 18
J gene: TRBJ2-1
V gene: TRBV20-1
D gene: TRBD2
CDR3 protein: CSAREWGLASSSYNEQFF

CDR3 length: 16
J gene: TRBJ2-5
V gene: TRBV4-1
D gene: -
CDR3 protein: CASSPLYGGIGETQYF

CDR3 length: 14
J gene: TRBJ1-2
V gene: TRBV3-1
D gene: -
CDR3 protein: CASSPSTGGYGYTF

CDR3 length: 12
J gene: TRBJ2-5
V gene: TRBV3-1
D gene: -
CDR3 protein: CASSQDPATQYF

CDR3 length: 17
J gene: TRBJ2-7
V gene: TRBV7-8
D gene: -
CDR3 protein: CASSLAVWDTSSYEQYF

CDR3 length: 15
J gene: TRBJ1-5
V gene: TRBV12-3/TRBV12-4
D gene: TRBD1
CDR3 protein: CASSLGGQGNQPQHF

CDR3 length: 17
J gene: TRBJ2-1
V gene: TRBV28
D gene: TRBD1
CDR3 protein: CASRPQEGRGRYNEQFF

CDR3 length: 15
J gene: TRBJ1-4
V gene: TRBV20-1
D gene: TRBD1
CDR3 protein: CSARDNRQGMGKLFF

CDR3 length: 16
J gene: TRBJ2-5
V gene: TRBV6-1
D gene: TRBD2
CDR3 protein: CASSEVSGGLSETQYF

CDR3 length: 14
J gene: TRBJ2-3
V gene: TRBV29-1
D gene: TRBD2
CDR3 protein: CSVYGGASSDTQYF

CDR3 length: 13
J gene: TRBJ2-5
V gene: TRBV3-1
D gene: -
CDR3 protein: CASSQESPETQYF

CDR3 length: 14
J gene: TRBJ2-3
V gene: TRBV9
D gene: -
CDR3 protein: CASSVAPGTDTQYF

CDR3 length: 19
J gene: TRBJ2-6
V gene: TRBV5-1
D gene: TRBD1
CDR3 protein: CASKLSLGTGVSGANVLTF

CDR3 length: 15
J gene: TRBJ1-2
V gene: TRBV5-6
D gene: -
CDR3 protein: CASSLVPDRCYGYTF

CDR3 length: 13
J gene: -
V gene: TRBV3-1
D gene: TRBD2
CDR3 protein: CASGTTPGSTQYF

CDR3 length: 15
J gene: TRBJ2-5
V gene: TRBV7-9
D gene: -
CDR3 protein: CASSPPGAGEETQYF

CDR3 length: 12
J gene: TRBJ2-1
V gene: TRBV11-2
D gene: -
CDR3 protein: CASSFYRGEQFF

CDR3 length: 14
J gene: TRBJ2-3
V gene: TRBV6-4
D gene: -
CDR3 protein: CASSEAGPWDTQYF

CDR3 length: 14
J gene: TRBJ1-1
V gene: TRBV15
D gene: -
CDR3 protein: CATAPVGRPLEAFF

CDR3 length: 14
J gene: TRBJ1-4
V gene: TRBV5-1
D gene: -
CDR3 protein: CASSLRERGEKLFF

CDR3 length: 15
J gene: TRBJ1-6
V gene: TRBV14
D gene: -
CDR3 protein: CASSQNRGGGSPLHF

CDR3 length: 16
J gene: TRBJ2-3
V gene: TRBV27
D gene: -
CDR3 protein: CASSPPRLRGKDTQYF

CDR3 length: 13
J gene: TRBJ1-2
V gene: TRBV12-3/TRBV12-4
D gene: -
CDR3 protein: CASSLLGPTGYTF

CDR3 length: 15
J gene: TRBJ1-4
V gene: TRBV28
D gene: -
CDR3 protein: CASSPVPGSLLKLFF

CDR3 length: 13
J gene: TRBJ2-3
V gene: TRBV12-5
D gene: -
CDR3 protein: CASGLAPQDTQYF

CDR3 length: 15
J gene: TRBJ2-1
V gene: TRBV5-1
D gene: -
CDR3 protein: CASSLRTETYNEQFF

CDR3 length: 16
J gene: TRBJ2-2
V gene: TRBV7-9
D gene: TRBD2
CDR3 protein: CASSLMRGRNTGELFF

CDR3 length: 12
J gene: TRBJ1-2
V gene: TRBV12-3/TRBV12-4
D gene: -
CDR3 protein: CASSFRAYGYTF

CDR3 length: 15
J gene: TRBJ1-5
V gene: TRBV20-1
D gene: -
CDR3 protein: CSAHPAGRSNQPQHF

CDR3 length: 14
J gene: TRBJ2-5
V gene: TRBV5-1
D gene: -
CDR3 protein: CASSRPAGQETQYF

CDR3 length: 15
J gene: TRBJ2-1
V gene: TRBV6-5
D gene: TRBD2
CDR3 protein: CAGSPGGDYYNEQFF

CDR3 length: 14
J gene: TRBJ1-1
V gene: TRBV12-3/TRBV12-4
D gene: TRBD1
CDR3 protein: CASRGGTGVSEAFF